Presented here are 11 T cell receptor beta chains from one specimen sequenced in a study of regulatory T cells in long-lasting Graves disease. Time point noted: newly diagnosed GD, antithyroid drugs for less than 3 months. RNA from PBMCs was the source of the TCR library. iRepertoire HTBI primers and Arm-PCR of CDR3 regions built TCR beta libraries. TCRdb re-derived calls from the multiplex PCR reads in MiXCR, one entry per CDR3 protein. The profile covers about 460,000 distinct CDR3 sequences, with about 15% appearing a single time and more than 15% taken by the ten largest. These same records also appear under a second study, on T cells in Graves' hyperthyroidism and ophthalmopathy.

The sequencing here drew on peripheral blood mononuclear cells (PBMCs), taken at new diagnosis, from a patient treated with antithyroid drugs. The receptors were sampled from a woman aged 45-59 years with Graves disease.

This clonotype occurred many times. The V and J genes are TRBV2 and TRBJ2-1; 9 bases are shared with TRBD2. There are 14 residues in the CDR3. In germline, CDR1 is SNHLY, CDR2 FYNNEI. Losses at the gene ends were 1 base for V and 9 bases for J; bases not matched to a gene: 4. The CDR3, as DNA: TGTGCCAGCAGTGAAGTGAAAGCGGGAGGTGAGCAGTTCTTC. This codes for CASSEVKAGGEQFF. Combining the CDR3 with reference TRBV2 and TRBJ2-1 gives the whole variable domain EPEVTQTPSHQVTQMGQEVILRCVPISNHLYFYWYRQILGQKVEFLVSFYNNEISEKSEIFDDQFSVERPDGSNFTLKIRSTKLEDSAMYFCASSEVKAGGEQFFGPGTRLTVL.

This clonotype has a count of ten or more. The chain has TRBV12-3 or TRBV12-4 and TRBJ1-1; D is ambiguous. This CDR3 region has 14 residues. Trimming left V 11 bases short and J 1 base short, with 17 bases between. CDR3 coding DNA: TGTGCCTGCTCGGGGTTGGGTACGAACACTGAAGCTTTCTTT. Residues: CACSGLGTNTEAFF.

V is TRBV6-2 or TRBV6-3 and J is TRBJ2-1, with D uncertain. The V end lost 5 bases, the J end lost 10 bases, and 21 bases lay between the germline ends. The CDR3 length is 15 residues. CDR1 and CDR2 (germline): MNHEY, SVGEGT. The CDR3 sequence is CASSRGPNGNREQFF. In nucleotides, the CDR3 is TGTGCCAGCAGTCGTGGACCCAACGGCAATAGAGAGCAGTTCTTC.

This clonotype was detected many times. CDR3 bases: TGTGCCAGCAGTGAAGCAACTAGCGTTTACAATGAGCAGTTCTTC. This sequence encodes CASSEATSVYNEQFF. V and J are TRBV2 and TRBJ2-1; 7 bases are shared with TRBD2. Germline trimming cut 0 bases from V and 4 bases from J; bases unmatched to any gene: 3. The CDR3 has 15 residues. Per germline, CDR1 SNHLY and CDR2 FYNNEI.

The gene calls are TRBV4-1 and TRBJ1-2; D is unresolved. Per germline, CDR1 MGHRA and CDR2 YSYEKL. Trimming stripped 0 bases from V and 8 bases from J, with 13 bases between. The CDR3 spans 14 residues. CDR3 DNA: TGCGCCAGCAGCCAAGATTTTAGCGGGAACGGCTACACCTTC. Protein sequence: CASSQDFSGNGYTF.

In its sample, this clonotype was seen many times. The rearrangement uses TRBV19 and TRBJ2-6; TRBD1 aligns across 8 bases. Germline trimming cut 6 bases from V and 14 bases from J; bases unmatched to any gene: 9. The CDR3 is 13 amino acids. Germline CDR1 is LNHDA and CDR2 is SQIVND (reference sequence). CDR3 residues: CASSTGTGFFLTF. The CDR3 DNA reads TGTGCCAGTAGCACCGGGACAGGTTTTTTCCTGACTTTC.

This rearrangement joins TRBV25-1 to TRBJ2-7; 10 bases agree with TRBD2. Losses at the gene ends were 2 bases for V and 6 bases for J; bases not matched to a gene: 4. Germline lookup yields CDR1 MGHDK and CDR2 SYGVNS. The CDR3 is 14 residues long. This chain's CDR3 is CASSELAGEGEQYF. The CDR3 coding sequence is TGTGCCAGCAGTGAACTAGCGGGAGAGGGCGAGCAGTACTTC.

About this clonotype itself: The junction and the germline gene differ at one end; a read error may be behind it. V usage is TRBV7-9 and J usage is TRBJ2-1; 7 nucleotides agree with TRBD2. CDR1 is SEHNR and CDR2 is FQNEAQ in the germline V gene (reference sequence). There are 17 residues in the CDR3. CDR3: CASSSPTAGIINNDQFF. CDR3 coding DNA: TGTGCCAGCAGCTCCCCGACAGCGGGGATAATAAACAATGATCAGTTCTTC.

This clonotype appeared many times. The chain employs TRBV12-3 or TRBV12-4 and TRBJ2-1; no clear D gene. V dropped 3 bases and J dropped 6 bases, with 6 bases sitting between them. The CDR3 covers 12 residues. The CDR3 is CASSFLVNEQFF. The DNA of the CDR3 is TGTGCCAGCAGTTTCTTGGTCAATGAGCAGTTCTTC.

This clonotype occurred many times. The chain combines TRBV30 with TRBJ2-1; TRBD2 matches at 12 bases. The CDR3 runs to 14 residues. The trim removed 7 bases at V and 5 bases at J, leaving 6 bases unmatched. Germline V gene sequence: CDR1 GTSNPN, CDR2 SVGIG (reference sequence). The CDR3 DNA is TGTGCCTTTAGACTAGCGGGAGAACACAATGAGCAGTTCTTC. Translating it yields CAFRLAGEHNEQFF. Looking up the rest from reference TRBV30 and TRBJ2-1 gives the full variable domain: SQTIHQWPATLVQPVGSPLSLECTVEGTSNPNLYWYRQAAGRGLQLLFYSVGIGQISSEVPQNLSASRPQDRQFILSSKKLLLSDSGFYLCAFRLAGEHNEQFFGPGTRLTVL.

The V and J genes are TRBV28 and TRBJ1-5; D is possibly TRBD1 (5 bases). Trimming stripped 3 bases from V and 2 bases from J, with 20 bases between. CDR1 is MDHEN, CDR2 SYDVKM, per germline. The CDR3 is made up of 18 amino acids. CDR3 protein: CASSFQSSGLGGNQPQHF. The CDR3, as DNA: TGTGCCAGCAGTTTTCAGAGTTCGGGACTCGGGGGCAATCAGCCCCAGCATTTT.